This entry features one T cell receptor beta chain sequence. The sample is drawn from a study of blood T cell dynamics during melanoma immunotherapy. Study-wide context: Standard first-line treatment here was pembrolizumab or nivolumab plus ipilimumab in metastatic melanoma.

The CDR3 covers 15 residues. Per germline, CDR1 SGHRS and CDR2 YFSETQ. V was pared by 1 base and J by 8 bases, with 16 bases between. The time point here: week 3, after first cycle of checkpoint inhibitor. Disease control meant complete response, partial response or stable disease at 12 weeks. No patient had earlier systemic cancer treatment, concurrent immunosuppressants, or another active cancer. Every bulk PBMC sample received the same 350 ng of DNA. Profiling relied on immunoSEQ multiplex PCR, and the TCRdb table lists in-frame clones only, not all of them. Altogether several thousand clones are present, approximately 84% being singletons, with the ten largest covering 30% to 40%.

This TCR derives from a human donor with melanoma. Some clones in this sample may be carry-over from other donors' samples. The sample in question was blood, obtained from a patient treated with checkpoint blockade. V usage is TRBV5-1 and J usage is TRBJ2-1; D tentatively fits TRBD1 or TRBD2 (5 bases each). In DNA form, the CDR3 reads TGCGCCAGCAGCTTGATGGGACCCCACAATGATGAGCAGTTCTTC. It specifies CASSLMGPHNDEQFF.